This T cell receptor beta chain is from a study of tumour-infiltrating T cells in Burkitt lymphoma. Study in general: Overall and progression-free survival were predicted by productive clonality.

The CDR3 is 13 amino acids. The V end was cut by 0 bases, the J end by 0 bases, with 4 bases between. Germline V lookup: CDR1 SGHDT, CDR2 YYEEEE. Sequenced by immunoSEQ multiplex PCR; TCRdb stores in-frame clones only, minus some. The sample holds around 17,000 clones, 80% seen once. The chain carries TRBV5-6 and TRBJ2-7, with D unresolved. The sequencing input was tumor tissue. This sequence was found in a human donor with diffuse large B-cell lymphoma. The CDR3, as DNA: TGTGCCAGCAGCTTGGAACACTCCTACGAGCAGTACTTC. This sequence encodes CASSLEHSYEQYF.